One and the same sample provided the 25 T cell receptor beta chains below, sequenced in a study of blood T cell repertoires in COVID-19. Some clones are missing from TCRdb's copy, which holds only in-frame ones; the method was immunoSEQ multiplex PCR. The data contain around 80,000 clones, around 79% of them seen just once; the ten biggest clones take up about 12%. The sequenced sample consisted of peripheral blood. All receptors come from an elderly man with acute or convalescent COVID-19.

In its sample, this clone was seen once. The CDR3 nucleotides are TGCGCCAGCAGCTTGGGAAGGGGACAGGGAGAAAAACTGTTTTTT. Translating gives CASSLGRGQGEKLFF. The chain has TRBV5-1 and TRBJ1-4; TRBD1 matches 9 bases. V lost 0 bases, J lost 8 bases, and 5 bases stayed unmatched. CDR1 is SGHRS, CDR2 YFSETQ, per germline. The CDR3 runs to 15 residues.

This chain connects TRBV21-1 to TRBJ1-3; no DNA check was done on the table's D call, TRBD1. TRBV21-1 is listed as a pseudogene. The CDR3 is made up of 17 amino acids. Here the CDR3 DNA reads TGTGCCAGCAGCTCCAAGAACAGGTGGCTCTCTGGAAACACCATATATTTT. Translating gives CASSSKNRWLSGNTIYF.

This clone has a handful of counts. The chain recombines TRBV20-1 with TRBJ1-1; possibly TRBD1 for D (5 bases). In germline, CDR1 is DFQATT, CDR2 SNEGSKA (reference sequence). V was shortened by 4 bases and J by 5 bases, with 8 bases between the two germline ends. The CDR3 totals 11 residues. The CDR3 loop reads CSAIRETEAFF. CDR3 DNA sequence: TGCAGTGCTATCAGGGAAACTGAAGCTTTCTTT.

This clone was counted a single time. The rearrangement joins TRBV6-1 to TRBJ2-2; 8 nucleotides match TRBD1. Germline V lookup: CDR1 MNHNS, CDR2 SASEGT. The V segment lost 3 bases and the J segment 3 bases; nucleotides outside the gene matches: 9. The CDR3 totals 17 residues. The CDR3 here is CASSDRVQGAHTGELFF. The CDR3 DNA reads as TGTGCCAGCAGTGATCGAGTTCAGGGGGCCCACACCGGGGAGCTGTTTTTT.

As regards this clone: The identical CDR3 is also encoded by other nucleotide sequences in the sample. V gene TRBV5-1 combines with J gene TRBJ2-2; D is possibly TRBD2 (5 bases). CDR3 length equals 12 residues. The germline CDR1 and CDR2 sequences are SGHRS and YFSETQ. With 5 bases removed from V and 7 bases from J, the gap between germline ends came to 9 bases. The CDR3 loop reads CASSFTSGELFF. Written as DNA, the CDR3 is TGCGCCAGCAGTTTTACTAGCGGGGAGCTGTTTTTT.

CDR3 protein: CASSQVANEQFF. The CDR3 DNA reads as TGTGCCAGCAGCCAAGTAGCGAATGAGCAGTTCTTC. The rearrangement joins TRBV3-1 (or the pseudogene TRBV3-2) to TRBJ2-1; tentatively, D is TRBD2 (5 bases). V lost 1 base to trimming and J lost 7 bases, with 5 bases between them. The CDR3 sequence is 12 residues long. Germline CDR1 and CDR2: LGHDT and YNNKEL (reference sequence).

V gene TRBV5-1 combines with J gene TRBJ1-4; tentative D call: TRBD1 (6 bases). V dropped 3 bases and J dropped 0 bases, with 12 bases sitting between them. The CDR3 sequence is 16 residues long. Germline V CDR1 and CDR2: SGHRS, YFSETQ. The CDR3 sequence is CASSSTGTSTNEKLFF. The CDR3 nucleotides are TGCGCCAGCAGCTCGACAGGAACCTCAACTAATGAAAAACTGTTTTTT.

The genes are TRBV2 and TRBJ1-5; D ambiguous. The CDR3 covers 13 residues. Trimming took off 7 bases at V and 4 bases at J, with 11 bases between the two ends. The V gene's germline CDR1 is SNHLY and CDR2 FYNNEI. The CDR3 coding sequence is TGTGCCAGCATGGCAGCGACTAATCAGCCCCAGCATTTT. Its translation: CASMAATNQPQHF.

The rearrangement uses TRBV18 and TRBJ1-5; a weak D match, TRBD1 (5 bases). In germline, CDR1 is KGHSH, CDR2 LQKENI. V shed 3 bases and J shed 2 bases, with 14 bases lying between them. This CDR3 comprises 16 residues. The CDR3 DNA reads as TGTGCCAGCTCACCGGATCAGGGCCGGGGCAATCAGCCCCAGCATTTT. It translates to CASSPDQGRGNQPQHF.

This clone was observed a few times. V is TRBV7-8 and J is TRBJ1-2; perhaps TRBD1 as D (5 bases). CDR1 SGHVS and CDR2 FQNEAQ come from the germline V gene. Deletions cut 0 bases from V and 6 bases from J, with 20 bases between. The CDR3 is made up of 17 amino acids. DNA for the CDR3: TGTGCCAGCAGCTTAGCGTTTCACAGGTTGGCGGGAAATGGCTACACCTTC. This codes for CASSLAFHRLAGNGYTF.

The gene calls are TRBV7-2 and TRBJ1-5, with D possibly being TRBD1 (5 bases). The CDR3 sequence is 13 residues long. V gave up 5 bases and J gave up 5 bases, with 10 bases separating them. Germline V lookup: CDR1 SGHTA, CDR2 FQGNSA. For the CDR3, the DNA is TGTGCCAGCAGCCCAGGGATCTATCAGCCCCAGCATTTT. Translating it yields CASSPGIYQPQHF. Full variable domain (missing parts from reference TRBV7-2 and TRBJ1-5): GAGVSQSPSNKVTEKGKDVELRCDPISGHTALYWYRQSLGQGLEFLIYFQGNSAPDKSGLPSDRFSAERTGGSVSTLTIQRTQQEDSAVYLCASSPGIYQPQHFGDGTRLSIL.

The sample holds a few counts of this clone. The chain recombines TRBV28 with TRBJ1-6; D may be TRBD1 (6 bases). V was shortened by 3 bases and J by 10 bases, with 10 bases between the two germline ends. The germline V gene encodes CDR1 MDHEN and CDR2 SYDVKM. This CDR3 has 13 amino acids. The CDR3 DNA sequence: TGTGCCAGCAGTTTTACAGGGAACTCACCCCTCCACTTT. This gives the protein CASSFTGNSPLHF.

The V gene is TRBV24-1, the J gene TRBJ2-2, with a tentative D call TRBD1 (6 bases). The CDR3 is 15 residues long. Trimming took off 2 bases at V and 5 bases at J, with 11 bases between the two ends. Germline assignment: CDR1 KGHDR and CDR2 SFDVKD. CDR3 in DNA: TGTGCCACCAGTGATTCGGGACACCTTACCGGGGAGCTGTTTTTT. Translating gives CATSDSGHLTGELFF.

The V call is TRBV12-5, the J call TRBJ1-6; TRBD1 is a possible D gene (6 bases). The CDR3 length is 15 residues. The germline CDR1 and CDR2 sequences are LGHNT and FRNRAP. V lost 1 base to trimming and J lost 7 bases, with 11 bases between them. The CDR3 DNA reads as TGTGCTAGTGGTTTGGGACAGGCCGGCAATTCACCCCTCCACTTT. It translates to CASGLGQAGNSPLHF.

This clone was picked up a small number of times. The rearrangement joins TRBV27 to TRBJ2-7; perhaps TRBD1 as D (6 bases). The V gene's germline CDR1 is MNHEY and CDR2 SMNVEV (reference sequence). This CDR3 is built from 13 residues. The V end lost 6 bases, the J end lost 3 bases, and 12 bases lay between the germline ends. The CDR3: CASRADSRYEQYF. The CDR3 DNA reads as TGTGCCAGCAGGGCGGACAGTCGCTACGAGCAGTACTTC.

This CDR3 reads CAIRPETDRRYTF. The CDR3 bases are TGTGCCATCAGACCCGAAACGGACAGGCGCTACACCTTC. This chain connects TRBV10-3 to TRBJ1-2, with 7 bases fitting TRBD1. Germline-derived CDR1 and CDR2 are ENHRY and SYGVKD. The CDR3 has 13 amino acids. The V segment lost 6 bases and the J segment 9 bases; nucleotides outside the gene matches: 10.

Details on this clone: This sample includes further DNA sequences coding for the same CDR3. The chain carries TRBV9 and TRBJ2-3, with TRBD2 matching 10 bases. The CDR3 is 16 residues long. From germline, CDR1 is SGDLS and CDR2 YYNGEE. Trimming cost V 0 bases and J 1 base; bases outside gene matches: 2. CDR3 nucleotide sequence: TGTGCCAGCAGCGTAGGTCTAGCGGGGGGCACAGATACGCAGTATTTT. Its protein is CASSVGLAGGTDTQYF. Variable domain in full (rest from reference TRBV9 and TRBJ2-3): DSGVTQTPKHLITATGQRVTLRCSPRSGDLSVYWYQQSLDQGLQFLIQYYNGEERAKGNILERFSAQQFPDLHSELNLSSLELGDSALYFCASSVGLAGGTDTQYFGPGTRLTVL.

The chain couples TRBV3-1 (or the pseudogene TRBV3-2) to TRBJ1-4; 10 bases line up with TRBD1. The J segment lost 6 bases and the V segment lost 4 bases, leaving 8 bases of the junction unmatched. This CDR3 is built from 16 residues. The germline V gene has CDR1 LGHDT and CDR2 YNNKEL (reference sequence). CDR3 region: CASSLRDRGSDEKLFF. The CDR3 coding sequence is TGTGCCAGCAGCCTCCGGGACAGGGGTTCGGATGAAAAACTGTTTTTT.

The chain uses TRBV13 and TRBJ2-2; 10 bases fit TRBD1. CDR3 length equals 15 residues. The trim removed 5 bases at V and 6 bases at J, leaving 6 bases unmatched. CDR1 is PRHDT and CDR2 is FYEKMQ in the germline V gene (reference sequence). The CDR3 coding sequence is TGTGCCAGCAGCCCCCGGACAGGGGGGTCCGGGGAGCTGTTTTTT. Translating it yields CASSPRTGGSGELFF.

This chain joins TRBV5-1 and TRBJ1-2, with D tentatively TRBD1 (5 bases). V was shortened by 5 bases and J by 4 bases, with 15 bases between the two germline ends. The germline V gene has CDR1 SGHRS and CDR2 YFSETQ. This CDR3 is built from 14 residues. The CDR3 DNA reads TGCGCCAGCAGATTACAGGTGAACCTCTATGGCTACACCTTC. Amino acids: CASRLQVNLYGYTF.

This clone is a singleton in its sample. The gene calls are TRBV27 and TRBJ1-5; no reliable D call. CDR1 and CDR2 from the germline V gene are MNHEY and SMNVEV (reference sequence). The V and J ends lost 6 bases and 4 bases respectively, with 10 bases between them. The CDR3 loop spans 13 amino acids. The CDR3 DNA sequence: TGTGCCAGCAGCCTTACACGAAATCAGCCCCAGCATTTT. Protein sequence: CASSLTRNQPQHF.

This clone was seen once. The chain employs TRBV5-1 and TRBJ2-1, with D possibly being TRBD2 (7 bases). This CDR3 spans 16 amino acids. The V gene's germline CDR1 is SGHRS and CDR2 YFSETQ. V shed 4 bases and J shed 8 bases, with 22 bases lying between them. CDR3 amino acids: CASSPLYGGGNDEQFF. Written as DNA, the CDR3 is TGCGCCAGCAGCCCCCTTTATGGCGGGGGCAACGATGAGCAGTTCTTC.

This clone was picked up a small number of times. The chain employs TRBV3-1 (or the pseudogene TRBV3-2) and TRBJ2-5, with 10 bases lining up with TRBD2. V gave up 4 bases and J gave up 2 bases; unmatched junction bases: 4. This CDR3 is 15 amino acids long. The V gene's germline CDR1 is LGHDT and CDR2 YNNKEL (reference sequence). In DNA, the CDR3 is TGTGCCAGCAGCCCCCCACTAGCGGGGCAAGAGACCCAGTACTTC. Protein product: CASSPPLAGQETQYF.

V and J are TRBV6-5 and TRBJ1-2, with 8 bases fitting TRBD1. V gave up 0 bases and J gave up 8 bases; unmatched junction bases: 11. CDR3 length: 16 residues. Germline CDR1 reads MNHEY; CDR2 reads SVGAGI. CDR3 in amino acids: CASSYSLLMDRVGYTF. The CDR3 nucleotides are TGTGCCAGCAGTTACTCGTTATTGATGGACAGGGTGGGCTACACCTTC.

The chain carries TRBV5-8 and TRBJ1-3, with D maybe TRBD1 (5 bases). This CDR3 comprises 16 residues. The V gene's germline CDR1 is SGHTS and CDR2 YDEGEE. The V end lost 0 bases, the J end lost 0 bases, and 10 bases lay between the germline ends. CDR3: CASSLAGHISGNTIYF. In nucleotides, the CDR3 is TGTGCCAGCAGCTTGGCCGGACACATCTCTGGAAACACCATATATTTT.